These 3 T cell receptor beta chains share one sample of origin, sequenced in a study of T-cell reconstitution after alpha-beta-depleted transplantation in children (dated by TCRdb to about 2016). The meaning of the sample's treatment or condition label: allogeneic hematopoietic cell transplantation with graft depleted of TCRalphabeta T cells and CD19 B cells. Library prep was done by PCR. TCRdb names Illumina HiSeq 2500 as the instrument used. TCR libraries were prepared with molecular barcoding, using unique molecular identifiers to normalize TCRbeta repertoire quantification. TCRdb reprocessed the public reads (quality trimming at Q25 with fastp, clone calling with MiXCR) and kept in-frame beta chains. Each CDR3 protein appears once, grouped with its most common genes and DNA. The sample table holds 250,000 to 300,000 distinct CDR3 sequences, of which roughly a tenth were seen once. Around 7.6% of the sample comes from the top ten.

This sample comprised PBMCs, obtained before TCRalphabeta/CD19-depleted stem cell transplant. The receptors derive from a boy younger than two with acute myeloid leukemia, due to receive a stem cell transplant.

This clonotype was observed a few times. The chain combines TRBV20-1 with TRBJ2-5; 8 bases are a match to TRBD2. CDR1 and CDR2 (germline): DFQATT, SNEGSKA (reference sequence). This CDR3 comprises 16 residues. The V segment lost 4 bases and the J segment 1 base; nucleotides outside the gene matches: 11. The CDR3 spells CSAMPLSGTGQETQYF. The CDR3 nucleotides are TGCAGTGCTATGCCCCTTAGCGGGACTGGCCAAGAGACCCAGTACTTC.

In its sample, this clonotype was seen many times. The chain employs TRBV4-2 and TRBJ2-7; TRBD1 aligns across 7 bases. CDR3 size: 17 residues. V shed 1 base, J shed 0 bases, and the junction held 9 bases outside the gene matches. Germline CDR1 reads LGHNA; CDR2 reads YNFKEQ. CDR3 nucleotide sequence: TGTGCCAGCAGCCAAGCTGGGTGGGACAGCAGCTCCTACGAGCAGTACTTC. The encoded protein is CASSQAGWDSSSYEQYF.

The V call is TRBV5-7, the J call TRBJ2-1; D assignment may be TRBD1 or TRBD2 (7 bases each). TRBV5-7 is reported as an ORF; its role is uncertain. Trimming cost V 7 bases and J 7 bases, with 24 bases left between them. This CDR3 spans 16 amino acids. CDR3 coding DNA: TGTGCCAGCCGCTACCAGGGGGGGGGCCTGCAGAATGAGCAGTTCTTC. Encoded protein: CASRYQGGGLQNEQFF.